This paragraph covers one TCR beta chain sequence. Generated by immunoSEQ multiplex PCR, the TCRdb table keeps only in-frame clones and is missing some. The table records about 500,000 clones, 85% to 90% of them present only once. Per germline, CDR1 MNHEY and CDR2 SVGAGI. V was trimmed by 8 bases and J by 3 bases, leaving 10 bases between them. The CDR3 loop spans 13 amino acids. This sample is part of a study of blood T cell repertoires in COVID-19. About the study: Samples representing acute and convalescent COVID-19 were sourced from the United States, Italy and Spain. PBMCs, B-cell-depleted T cells, or T cells were the source of the cDNA or gDNA that made up the material.

The specimen sequenced was peripheral blood. This sequence originates from a woman in her forties or fifties with COVID-19, enrolled during active disease. The V and J genes are TRBV6-5 and TRBJ2-2; D might be TRBD2 (6 bases). CDR3 loop: CASGWGDTGELFF. The CDR3 DNA is TGTGCCAGCGGATGGGGGGACACCGGGGAGCTGTTTTTT.